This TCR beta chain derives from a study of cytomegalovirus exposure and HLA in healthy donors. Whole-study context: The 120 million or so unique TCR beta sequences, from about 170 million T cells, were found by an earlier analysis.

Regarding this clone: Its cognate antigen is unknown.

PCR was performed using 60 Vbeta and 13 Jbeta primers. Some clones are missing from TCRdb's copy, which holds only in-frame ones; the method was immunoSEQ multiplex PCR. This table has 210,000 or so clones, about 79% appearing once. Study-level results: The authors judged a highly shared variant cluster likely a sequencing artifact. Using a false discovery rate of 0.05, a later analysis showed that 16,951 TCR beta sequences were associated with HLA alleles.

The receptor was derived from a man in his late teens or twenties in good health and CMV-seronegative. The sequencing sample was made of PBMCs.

CDR3 sequence reads: CASIGAGPIQYF. The CDR3 DNA reads as TGTGCCAGCATTGGGGCCGGTCCCATTCAGTACTTC. The J gene is TRBJ2-4, the V gene TRBV6-1; the D gene is possibly TRBD1 (5 bases). CDR3 length equals 12 residues. V was trimmed by 7 bases and J by 9 bases, leaving 13 bases between them. Per germline, CDR1 MNHNS and CDR2 SASEGT.